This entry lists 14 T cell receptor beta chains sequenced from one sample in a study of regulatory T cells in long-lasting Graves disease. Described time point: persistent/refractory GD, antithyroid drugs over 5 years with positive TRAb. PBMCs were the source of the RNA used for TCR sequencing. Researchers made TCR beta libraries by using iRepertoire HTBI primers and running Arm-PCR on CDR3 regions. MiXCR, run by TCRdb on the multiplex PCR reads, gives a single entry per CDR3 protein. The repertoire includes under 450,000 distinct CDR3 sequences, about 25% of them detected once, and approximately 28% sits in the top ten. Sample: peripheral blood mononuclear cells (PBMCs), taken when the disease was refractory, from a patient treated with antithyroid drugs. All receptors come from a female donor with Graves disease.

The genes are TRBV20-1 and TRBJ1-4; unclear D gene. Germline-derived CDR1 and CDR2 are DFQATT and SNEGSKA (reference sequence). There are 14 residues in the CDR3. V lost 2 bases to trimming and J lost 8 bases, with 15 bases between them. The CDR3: CSARPDGLSEKLFF. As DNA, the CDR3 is TGCAGTGCTAGACCGGACGGCCTCTCCGAAAAACTGTTTTTT.

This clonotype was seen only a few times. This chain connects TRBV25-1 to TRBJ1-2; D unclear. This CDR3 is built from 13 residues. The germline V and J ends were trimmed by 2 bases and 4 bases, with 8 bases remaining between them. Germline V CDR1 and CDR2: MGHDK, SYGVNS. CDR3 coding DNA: TGTGCCAGCAGTGAAGCTCAGACCTATGGCTACACCTTC. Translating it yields CASSEAQTYGYTF.

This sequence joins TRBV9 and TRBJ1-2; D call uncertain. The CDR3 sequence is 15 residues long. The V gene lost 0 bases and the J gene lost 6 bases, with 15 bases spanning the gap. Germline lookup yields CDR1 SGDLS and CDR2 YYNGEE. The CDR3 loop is CASSVAVGFVDGYTF. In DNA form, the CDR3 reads TGTGCCAGCAGCGTAGCAGTTGGGTTTGTAGATGGCTACACCTTC.

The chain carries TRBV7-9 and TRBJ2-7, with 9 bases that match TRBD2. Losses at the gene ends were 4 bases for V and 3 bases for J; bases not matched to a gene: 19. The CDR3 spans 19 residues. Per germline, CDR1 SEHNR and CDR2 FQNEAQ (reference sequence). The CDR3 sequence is CASSSRDVAGGRWGYEQYF. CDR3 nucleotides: TGTGCCAGCAGCTCCCGGGACGTCGCGGGAGGGCGGTGGGGCTACGAGCAGTACTTC.

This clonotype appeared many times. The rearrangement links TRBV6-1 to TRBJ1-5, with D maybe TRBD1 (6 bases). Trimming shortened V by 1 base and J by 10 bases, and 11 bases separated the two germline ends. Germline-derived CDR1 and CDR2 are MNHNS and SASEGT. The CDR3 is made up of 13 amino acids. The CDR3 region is CASSEVYRDPQHF. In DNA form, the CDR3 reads TGTGCCAGCAGTGAAGTATACAGGGACCCCCAGCATTTT.

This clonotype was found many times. The CDR3 DNA sequence: TGTGCCAGCAGTTACAGCGCGGTATATAGCAATCAGCCCCAGCATTTT. Translating it yields CASSYSAVYSNQPQHF. The rearrangement links TRBV6-5 to TRBJ1-5; the D is unclear. The length of the CDR3 is 16 residues. The ends were cut back, 2 bases at V and 0 bases at J, with 11 bases in the middle. Germline V gives CDR1 MNHEY, CDR2 SVGAGI.

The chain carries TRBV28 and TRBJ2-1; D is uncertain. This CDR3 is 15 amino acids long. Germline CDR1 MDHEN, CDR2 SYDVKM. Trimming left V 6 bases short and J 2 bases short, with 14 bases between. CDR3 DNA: TGTGCCAGCAGGTCCGGTAGCACCGCCTACAATGAGCAGTTCTTC. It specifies CASRSGSTAYNEQFF.

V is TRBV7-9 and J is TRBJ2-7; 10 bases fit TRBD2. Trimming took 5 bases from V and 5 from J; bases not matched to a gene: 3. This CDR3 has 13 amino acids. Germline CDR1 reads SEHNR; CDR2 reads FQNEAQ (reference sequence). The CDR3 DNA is TGTGCCAGCAGCCCCCTAGCGGGAGACGAGCAGTACTTC. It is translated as CASSPLAGDEQYF.

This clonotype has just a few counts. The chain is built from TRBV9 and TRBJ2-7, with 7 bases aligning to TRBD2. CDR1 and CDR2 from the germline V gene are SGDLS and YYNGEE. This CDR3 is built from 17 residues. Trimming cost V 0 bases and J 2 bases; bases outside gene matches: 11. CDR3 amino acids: CASSVDGGLAGTYEQYF. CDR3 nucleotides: TGTGCCAGCAGCGTAGACGGGGGATTAGCGGGTACCTACGAGCAGTACTTC.

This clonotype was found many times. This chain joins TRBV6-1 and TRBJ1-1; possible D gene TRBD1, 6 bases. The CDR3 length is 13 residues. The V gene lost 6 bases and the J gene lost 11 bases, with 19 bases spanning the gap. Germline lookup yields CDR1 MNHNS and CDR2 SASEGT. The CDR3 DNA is TGTGCCAGCAGCCGCCCCGTCAGGGGTGTCGCTTTCTTT. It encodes CASSRPVRGVAFF.

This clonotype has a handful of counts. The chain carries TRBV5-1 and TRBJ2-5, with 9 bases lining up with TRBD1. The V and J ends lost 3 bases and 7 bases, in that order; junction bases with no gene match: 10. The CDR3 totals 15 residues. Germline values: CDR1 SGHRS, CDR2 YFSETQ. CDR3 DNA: TGCGCCAGCAGCTACGCGGTACAGGGGGCAGGGACCCAGTACTTC. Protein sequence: CASSYAVQGAGTQYF.

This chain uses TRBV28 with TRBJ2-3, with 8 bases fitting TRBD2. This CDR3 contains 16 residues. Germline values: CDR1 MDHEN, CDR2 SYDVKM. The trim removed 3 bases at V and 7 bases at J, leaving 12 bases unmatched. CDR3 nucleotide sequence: TGTGCCAGCAGTTTCATTAGCGGGAAGATTGACCATACGCAGTATTTT. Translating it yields CASSFISGKIDHTQYF. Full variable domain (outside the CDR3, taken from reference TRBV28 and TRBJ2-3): DVKVTQSSRYLVKRTGEKVFLECVQDMDHENMFWYRQDPGLGLRLIYFSYDVKMKEKGDIPEGYSVSREKKERFSLILESASTNQTSMYLCASSFISGKIDHTQYFGPGTRLTVL.

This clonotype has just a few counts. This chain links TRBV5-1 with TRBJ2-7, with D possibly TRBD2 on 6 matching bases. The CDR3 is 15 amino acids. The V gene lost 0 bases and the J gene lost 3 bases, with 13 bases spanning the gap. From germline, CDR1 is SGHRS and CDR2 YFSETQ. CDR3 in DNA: TGCGCCAGCAGCTTGGCCGGGGTAGCGGTCTACGAGCAGTACTTC. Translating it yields CASSLAGVAVYEQYF.

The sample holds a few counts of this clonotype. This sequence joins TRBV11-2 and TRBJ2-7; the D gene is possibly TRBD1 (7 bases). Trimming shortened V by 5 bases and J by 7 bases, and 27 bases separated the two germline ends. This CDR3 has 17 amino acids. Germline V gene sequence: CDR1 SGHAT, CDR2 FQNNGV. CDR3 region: CASSARRGGTDKWEQYF. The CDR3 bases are TGTGCCAGCAGCGCAAGGAGAGGGGGGACAGACAAATGGGAGCAGTACTTC.